A single sample is the source of the 32 T cell receptor beta chains below, sequenced in a study of T-cell memory formation after mild COVID-19. TCRdb fed the 5' RACE reads into MiXCR, producing one record per CDR3 protein. The table shows around 400,000 distinct CDR3 sequences, with 24% occurring only once. Sequencing was performed on PBMCs or a T cell subset sorted from them (not recorded which). Receptors originate from an adult woman who had mild COVID-19 (a few samples of this study predate the infection). Cell type and time point are not known.

The gene calls are TRBV9 and TRBJ2-3; perhaps TRBD2 as D (5 bases). The CDR3 is 15 amino acids. The germline V gene encodes CDR1 SGDLS and CDR2 YYNGEE. V lost 1 base and J lost 4, with 13 bases in between. The DNA for the CDR3 is TGTGCCAGCAGCGTAAGGAGCGGTTCACCAGATACGCAGTATTTT. It is translated as CASSVRSGSPDTQYF.

This clonotype was counted between two and nine times. This rearrangement joins TRBV20-1 to TRBJ2-1, with 10 bases that match TRBD2. J was trimmed by 6 bases and V by 4 bases; bases with no gene match: 12. Germline V gene lookup returns CDR1 DFQATT and CDR2 SNEGSKA (reference sequence). The CDR3 loop spans 16 amino acids. The CDR3: CSAKEWVSGRANEQFF. DNA of the CDR3: TGCAGTGCTAAAGAGTGGGTAAGCGGGAGGGCCAATGAGCAGTTCTTC.

In its sample, this clonotype was seen a few times. The CDR3: CASSYSDRGTEQYF. The CDR3 coding sequence is TGTGCCAGCAGTTACTCTGACAGGGGGACCGAGCAGTACTTC. This chain links TRBV6-6 with TRBJ2-7, with 9 bases matching TRBD1. The length of the CDR3 is 14 residues. CDR1 and CDR2 (germline): MNHNY, SVGAGI (reference sequence). V lost 0 bases to trimming and J lost 6 bases; unmatched junction nucleotides: 3.

V is TRBV25-1 and J is TRBJ2-2; perhaps D is TRBD1 or TRBD2 (5 bases each). Germline assignment: CDR1 MGHDK and CDR2 SYGVNS. V was trimmed by 6 bases and J by 6 bases, leaving 11 bases between them. This CDR3 region has 13 residues. CDR3 region: CASRQAGAGELFF. CDR3 bases: TGTGCCAGCAGACAGGCCGGGGCCGGGGAGCTGTTTTTT.

This clonotype was counted only a few times. The CDR3 nucleotides read TGTGCCAGCACCCAAGGGAGCGGGGGGCTTTACAATGAGCAGTTCTTC. This translates into CASTQGSGGLYNEQFF. The V and J genes are TRBV12-3 or TRBV12-4 and TRBJ2-1; 9 nucleotides agree with TRBD2. V lost 7 bases and J lost 4; bases outside the gene matches: 11. The CDR3 has 16 residues.

This clonotype showed up just a few times. In DNA form, the CDR3 reads TGTGCCACCAGTGAACCCTCGGGAGACGGGGGGGATGAGCAGTTCTTC. Protein product: CATSEPSGDGGDEQFF. V usage is TRBV24-1 and J usage is TRBJ2-1, with 8 bases fitting TRBD2. There are 16 residues in the CDR3. With 4 bases clipped from V and 8 bases from J, the junction kept 12 bases outside the gene matches. Germline V gene sequence: CDR1 KGHDR, CDR2 SFDVKD.

This clonotype was observed a handful of times. V usage is TRBV4-2 and J usage is TRBJ2-7; TRBD2 is a possible D gene (5 bases). Trimming took off 1 base at V and 2 bases at J, with 15 bases between the two ends. Germline loops: CDR1 LGHNA, CDR2 YNFKEQ. The CDR3 totals 16 residues. CDR3 DNA sequence: TGTGCCAGCAGCCAAGCTGAGGCTAGCCTCCCCTACGAGCAGTACTTC. This translates into CASSQAEASLPYEQYF.

This clonotype has a handful of counts. A junction boundary mismatches the germline segment, possibly from a read error. This rearrangement joins TRBV19 to TRBJ2-7; 7 nucleotides line up with TRBD2. The germline V gene has CDR1 LNHDA and CDR2 SQIVND (reference sequence). This CDR3 spans 15 amino acids. The DNA for the CDR3 is TGTGCCAGCAGTATAGAAGCACTAGCGTCCTACGAGCAGTACTTC. It specifies CASSIEALASYEQYF.

The gene calls are TRBV12-3 or TRBV12-4 and TRBJ1-2, with 9 bases that match TRBD1. The junction had 10 bases not matched to a gene; V was cut back by 6 bases and J by 5 bases. CDR3 length: 15 residues. CDR3 DNA sequence: TGTGCCAGCAGCGCCGAGACAGGGGGGAAGTATGGCTACACCTTC. It encodes CASSAETGGKYGYTF.

This clonotype came up a few times. V and J are TRBV5-1 and TRBJ2-1; 9 bases agree with TRBD2. Germline V lookup: CDR1 SGHRS, CDR2 YFSETQ. V shed 2 bases and J 5 bases; nucleotides not matched to a gene: 8. The CDR3 totals 16 residues. The CDR3 DNA is TGCGCCAGCAGCTTCGGGCTAGCGGGGCCTGACAATGAGCAGTTCTTC. Encoded protein: CASSFGLAGPDNEQFF.

The V and J genes are TRBV12-3 or TRBV12-4 and TRBJ1-1; D is perhaps TRBD1 (5 bases). This CDR3 comprises 15 residues. V lost 1 base to trimming and J lost 3 bases, with 12 bases between them. This CDR3 is CASSLGRDPDTEAFF. CDR3 in DNA: TGTGCCAGCAGTTTAGGGCGGGACCCCGACACTGAAGCTTTCTTT.

The rearrangement uses TRBV6-6 and TRBJ1-1, with a tentative D call TRBD1 (5 bases). Germline lookup yields CDR1 MNHNY and CDR2 SVGAGI (reference sequence). The V end was cut by 2 bases, the J end by 6 bases, with 10 bases between. This CDR3 region has 13 residues. The CDR3 DNA follows: TGTGCCAGCAGTTACGGCAGGGTCGCTGAAGCTTTCTTT. This gives the protein CASSYGRVAEAFF.

This clonotype appeared many times. Here the CDR3 reads CASSPRTEPYGYTF. CDR3 coding DNA: TGTGCCAGCAGCCCACGGACAGAGCCCTATGGCTACACCTTC. V gene TRBV3-1 combines with J gene TRBJ1-2; tentative D call: TRBD1 (6 bases). Between the trimmed V and J ends, which lost 4 bases and 4 bases, there was a span of 13 bases. This CDR3 is 14 amino acids long. Germline loops: CDR1 LGHDT, CDR2 YNNKEL (reference sequence). Using reference TRBV3-1 and TRBJ1-2 for the parts outside the CDR3, the full variable domain is DTAVSQTPKYLVTQMGNDKSIKCEQNLGHDTMYWYKQDSKKFLKIMFSYNNKELIINETVPNRFSPKSPDKAHLNLHINSLELGDSAVYFCASSPRTEPYGYTFGSGTRLTVV.

This clonotype occurred a few times. V usage is TRBV7-2 and J usage is TRBJ2-7; D remains unclear. The CDR3 has 15 amino acids. V lost 7 bases to trimming and J lost 5 bases, with 21 bases between them. Germline V gives CDR1 SGHTA, CDR2 FQGNSA. The CDR3: CASNHGGKGTHEQYF. CDR3 in DNA: TGTGCCAGCAACCACGGCGGAAAGGGAACCCACGAGCAGTACTTC.

CDR3 bases: TGTGCCAGCAGCTGGGGGGGAGGGACTCCTGAAGCTTTCTTT. Protein product: CASSWGGGTPEAFF. This chain joins TRBV12-3 or TRBV12-4 and TRBJ1-1; tentative D call: TRBD1 (5 bases). This CDR3 comprises 14 residues. V dropped 6 bases and J dropped 6 bases, with 17 bases sitting between them.

This clonotype has only a few counts. The V call is TRBV7-6, the J call TRBJ2-5; TRBD1 or TRBD2 may be the D gene (6 bases each). The CDR3 length is 15 residues. Per germline, CDR1 SGHVS and CDR2 FNYEAQ. V was pared by 2 bases and J by 6 bases, with 16 bases between. As DNA, the CDR3 is TGTGCCAGCAGCTTAATGGGGGCGGGGAGTAAGACCCAGTACTTC. Amino acids: CASSLMGAGSKTQYF. Looking up the rest from reference TRBV7-6 and TRBJ2-5 gives the full variable domain: GAGVSQSPRYKVTKRGQDVALRCDPISGHVSLYWYRQALGQGPEFLTYFNYEAQQDKSGLPNDRFSAERPEGSISTLTIQRTEQRDSAMYRCASSLMGAGSKTQYFGPGTRLLVL.

This clonotype was detected many times. The genes are TRBV24-1 and TRBJ2-5, with 7 bases lining up with TRBD2. Germline V gene data show CDR1 as KGHDR and CDR2 as SFDVKD. Trimming cost V 5 bases and J 3 bases; bases outside gene matches: 11. The CDR3 is made up of 16 amino acids. As DNA, the CDR3 is TGTGCCACCAGTGCCCCTGGTTCAGGGAGGGAAGAGACCCAGTACTTC. It yields the protein CATSAPGSGREETQYF.

The chain recombines TRBV11-2 with TRBJ2-2; 7 nucleotides align to TRBD1. CDR3 length equals 16 residues. With V trimmed by 5 bases and J by 1 base, 7 bases remained unmatched. Per germline, CDR1 SGHAT and CDR2 FQNNGV. The CDR3 protein is CASSPLQGRNTGELFF. CDR3 nucleotides: TGTGCCAGCAGCCCCCTACAGGGGCGGAACACCGGGGAGCTGTTTTTT. The variable domain in full, with the rest retrieved from reference TRBV11-2 and TRBJ2-2, is EAGVAQSPRYKIIEKRQSVAFWCNPISGHATLYWYQQILGQGPKLLIQFQNNGVVDDSQLPKDRFSAERLKGVDSTLKIQPAKLEDSAVYLCASSPLQGRNTGELFFGEGSRLTVL.

There are a few counts of this clonotype. This chain uses TRBV3-1 with TRBJ2-5; 10 nucleotides align to TRBD1. In germline, CDR1 is LGHDT, CDR2 YNNKEL (reference sequence). The CDR3 loop spans 15 amino acids. V shed 4 bases and J 10 bases; nucleotides not matched to a gene: 12. CDR3 residues: CASSRRGTGVMDQYF. As DNA, the CDR3 is TGTGCCAGCAGCCGCCGGGGGACAGGGGTTATGGACCAGTACTTC.

This chain joins TRBV10-3 and TRBJ1-4; D is ambiguous. Deletions cut 0 bases from V and 5 bases from J, with 10 bases between. The CDR3 covers 15 residues. CDR1 and CDR2 from the germline V gene are ENHRY and SYGVKD. The CDR3 is CAISESPGPNEKLFF. In DNA form, the CDR3 reads TGTGCCATCAGTGAGTCCCCCGGGCCCAATGAAAAACTGTTTTTT.

V and J are TRBV5-1 and TRBJ1-1; the D is unclear. The CDR3 spans 14 residues. Trimming pared 0 bases from V and 5 bases from J, leaving 11 bases between. Germline lookup yields CDR1 SGHRS and CDR2 YFSETQ. CDR3 nucleotide sequence: TGCGCCAGCAGCTTGGGGGTGTACGATACTGAAGCTTTCTTT. Encoded protein: CASSLGVYDTEAFF.

This clonotype was detected ten times or more. This chain links TRBV5-1 with TRBJ1-5; 7 bases match TRBD1. Germline V CDR1 and CDR2: SGHRS, YFSETQ. This CDR3 is 14 amino acids long. V gave up 3 bases and J gave up 4 bases; unmatched junction bases: 4. The CDR3 loop reads CASSWDRQNQPQHF. The CDR3 bases are TGCGCCAGCAGCTGGGACAGACAGAATCAGCCCCAGCATTTT.

The CDR3 nucleotides read TGTGCCAGCAGCTCCGGACTTAGCGGGAGGCGCTCGGCAGATACGCAGTATTTT. This sequence encodes CASSSGLSGRRSADTQYF. This chain connects TRBV11-3 to TRBJ2-3; 10 bases agree with TRBD2. The CDR3 spans 18 residues. V shed 4 bases and J 4 bases; nucleotides not matched to a gene: 14. Germline V gives CDR1 SGHNT, CDR2 YENEEA.

With respect to this clonotype: An end of the junction differs from the germline gene, which may be a read error. The chain couples TRBV4-2 to TRBJ1-2; the match to TRBD1 covers 9 bases. This CDR3 contains 14 residues. The germline gives CDR1 LGHNA, CDR2 YNFKEQ. The CDR3 loop reads CASSPGTGYVGYTF. As DNA, the CDR3 is TGTGCCAGTAGCCCCGGGACAGGGTATGTCGGCTACACCTTC.

This clonotype has more than one count but fewer than ten. J is TRBJ1-4 and V is TRBV14; possible D gene TRBD1, 5 bases. The germline V gene has CDR1 SGHDN and CDR2 FVKESK. Trimming stripped 1 base from V and 5 bases from J, with 17 bases between. CDR3 size: 17 residues. The CDR3 nucleotides are TGTGCCAGCAGCCAAGGAAGAAAAGGGGCCGTGAATGAAAAACTGTTTTTT. It translates to CASSQGRKGAVNEKLFF.

The chain joins TRBV2 to TRBJ2-1; TRBD2 matches 7 bases. The CDR3 totals 16 residues. The V gene end was trimmed by 4 bases and the J gene end by 0 bases; junction bases not matched to a gene: 6. From germline, CDR1 is SNHLY and CDR2 FYNNEI. This chain's CDR3 is CASSAAGPSSYNEQFF. CDR3 nucleotide sequence: TGTGCCAGCAGTGCAGCGGGGCCTAGCTCCTACAATGAGCAGTTCTTC.

In this sample, this clonotype turned up a few times. The chain carries TRBV2 and TRBJ2-3; no reliable D call. Trimming cost V 1 base and J 2 bases, with 10 bases left between them. The CDR3 contains 15 residues. From germline, CDR1 is SNHLY and CDR2 FYNNEI. Written as DNA, the CDR3 is TGTGCCAGCAGTGAAGTGCGTACGGCCACAGATACGCAGTATTTT. Protein: CASSEVRTATDTQYF.

The table lists this clonotype with a few counts. The chain couples TRBV20-1 to TRBJ2-7; TRBD1 matches at 11 bases. The J segment lost 3 bases and the V segment lost 5 bases, leaving 6 bases of the junction unmatched. The V gene's germline CDR1 is DFQATT and CDR2 SNEGSKA (reference sequence). The length of the CDR3 is 14 residues. The CDR3 spells CSAPWDRGFYEQYF. The DNA for the CDR3 is TGCAGTGCTCCCTGGGACAGGGGGTTCTACGAGCAGTACTTC.

This clonotype was seen a few times. The genes are TRBV2 and TRBJ2-7; D ambiguous. Germline CDR1 SNHLY, CDR2 FYNNEI. This CDR3 region has 15 residues. Trimming pared 5 bases from V and 4 bases from J, leaving 18 bases between. The CDR3 here is CASSSDGHRRYEQYF. The CDR3 DNA follows: TGTGCCAGCAGTTCCGATGGCCACCGTAGGTACGAGCAGTACTTC.

This clonotype was detected a few times. CDR3 region: CASSPQSIRSTEAFF. Written as DNA, the CDR3 is TGTGCCAGCAGCCCGCAATCGATCCGGTCCACTGAAGCTTTCTTT. The chain has TRBV7-6 and TRBJ1-1; D is undetermined. CDR3 length: 15 residues. Deletions cut 5 bases from V and 4 bases from J, with 17 bases between. Germline V gene data show CDR1 as SGHVS and CDR2 as FNYEAQ.

This clonotype was seen a few times. The V call is TRBV11-2, the J call TRBJ2-1; D gene uncertain. There are 13 residues in the CDR3. Germline assignment: CDR1 SGHAT and CDR2 FQNNGV. With 1 base removed from V and 5 bases from J, the gap between germline ends came to 6 bases. The DNA of the CDR3 is TGTGCCAGCAGCTTAGTTGTAAACAATGAGCAGTTCTTC. Its translation is CASSLVVNNEQFF.

This clonotype was seen more than once but under ten times. The chain couples TRBV5-5 to TRBJ2-6, with TRBD1 matching over 7 bases. V lost 4 bases, J lost 0 bases, and 10 bases stayed unmatched. Germline CDR1 and CDR2: SGHKS and YYEKEE (reference sequence). The CDR3 runs to 18 residues. CDR3 protein: CASSIRQGFSSGANVLTF. Written as DNA, the CDR3 is TGTGCCAGCAGCATTAGACAGGGTTTCAGCTCTGGGGCCAACGTCCTGACTTTC.